This T cell receptor beta chain appears in the sequencing data of a study of OX40 agonist ivuxolimab in advanced cancers. Study-level information: Dosing consisted of intravenous ivuxolimab at 0.01 to 10 mg/kg every 2 weeks. Study-wide results and caveats: At 0.1-3.0 mg/kg, partial responders had clonal expansion among the lowest observed.

This CDR3 region has 14 residues. Trimming left V 7 bases short and J 1 base short, with 11 bases between. Looked up from germline, CDR1 is MGHDK and CDR2 is SYGVNS. In regard to this clone: Its specificity is not known.

The investigators sampled blood at baseline, at cycle 4 day 1, and at cycle 7 day 1. Repertoires were generated with immunoSEQ multiplex PCR, while TCRdb's copy carries only in-frame clones and drops some. This sample has approximately 79,000 clones, with 92% found just once. The origin of this receptor is an adult with an advanced solid tumor such as melanoma, head and neck, liver or kidney cancer. The sequencing here drew on CD4+ or CD8+ T cells sorted from blood, taken in a trial of the OX40 agonist ivuxolimab. The V and J genes are TRBV25-1 and TRBJ2-1; no clear D gene. CDR3 region: CASKTTGSYNEQFF. CDR3 DNA: TGTGCCAGCAAGACGACCGGATCCTACAATGAGCAGTTCTTC. The full variable domain, rest sourced from reference TRBV25-1 and TRBJ2-1, is EADIYQTPRYLVIGTGKKITLECSQTMGHDKMYWYQQDPGMELHLIHYSYGVNSTEKGDLSSESTVSRIRTEHFPLTLESARPSHTSQYLCASKTTGSYNEQFFGPGTRLTVL.